The entry below gives a single TCR beta chain sequence along with its context. This study enrolled people aged 18 to 89 from about 26 US geographic areas. The repertoire was sequenced with immunoSEQ multiplex PCR; TCRdb's copy has only in-frame clones and lacks some. Seen here are about 200,000 clones, 89% observed once, and the top ten hold 6.5% to 9%. This sample was included in a study of blood T cell repertoires in COVID-19. Germline CDR1 and CDR2: MDHEN and SYDVKM. Trimming stripped 6 bases from V and 1 base from J, with 12 bases between. This CDR3 contains 14 residues. This rearrangement joins TRBV28 to TRBJ1-2, with D possibly TRBD1 on 5 matching bases. Material: PBMCs or T cells enriched from blood (not recorded which). This sequence was found in a woman in her late teens or twenties who had recovered from COVID-19. The CDR3 loop is CASSEDSHNYGYTF. Here the CDR3 DNA reads TGTGCCAGCAGCGAAGACAGTCATAACTATGGCTACACCTTC.